These T cell receptor beta chains were read from a single sample in a study of blood T cell repertoires in COVID-19. Clones were read by immunoSEQ multiplex PCR, and TCRdb kept only the in-frame ones, dropping some. The sample has 360,000 or so clones; roughly 87% are singletons. Input material: peripheral blood. The receptor set was obtained from a woman aged 55 to 70 with COVID-19, enrolled during active disease. The CDR3 runs from the conserved cysteine through the conserved F or W. A D gene is named only where the DNA matches it firmly. Clone size is shown for a subset of rows, as once, few, many or a class of expanded clone.

v_call	clone_size	d_call	j_call	cdr3_aa	cdr3_nt
TRBV7-3	.	TRBD1	TRBJ1-5	CASSGTGDQPQHF	TGTGCCAGCAGTGGGACAGGGGATCAGCCCCAGCATTTT
TRBV5-8	once	.	TRBJ1-2	CASSYGQLYGYTF	TGTGCCAGCAGCTACGGACAGCTCTATGGCTACACCTTC
TRBV10-3	.	TRBD2	TRBJ2-1	CAISELAGINNEQFF	TGTGCCATCAGTGAACTAGCGGGGATCAACAATGAGCAGTTCTTC
TRBV19	.	.	TRBJ2-7	CASSISKAAVYEQYF	TGTGCCAGTAGTATTTCAAAGGCGGCGGTCTACGAGCAGTACTTC
TRBV23-1	.	TRBD1	TRBJ1-1	CASGPDRAGEAFF	TGCGCCAGCGGCCCCGACAGGGCAGGTGAAGCTTTCTTT
TRBV15	.	.	TRBJ2-3	CATSSGGGGSTDTQYF	TGTGCCACCAGCAGTGGGGGAGGGGGTAGCACAGATACGCAGTATTTT
TRBV2	.	.	TRBJ1-2	CASSEGTAYGYTF	TGTGCCAGCAGTGAAGGGACAGCGTATGGCTACACCTTC
TRBV7-9	.	.	TRBJ1-2	CASSLTDSINYGYTF	TGTGCCAGCAGCTTAACGGACAGCATTAACTATGGCTACACCTTC
TRBV7-9	.	TRBD1	TRBJ1-2	CASSSRGQVESYGYTF	TGTGCCAGCAGCTCCAGAGGACAGGTAGAAAGCTATGGCTACACCTTC
TRBV9	.	.	TRBJ1-1	CASSVGMNTEAFF	TGTGCCAGCAGCGTAGGTATGAACACTGAAGCTTTCTTT
TRBV7-2	.	.	TRBJ2-7	CASSLLGPGYEQYF	TGTGCCAGCAGCTTACTGGGCCCCGGCTACGAGCAGTACTTC
TRBV6-5	.	.	TRBJ1-1	CASSYSWGVNTEAFF	TGTGCCAGCAGTTACTCTTGGGGGGTGAACACTGAAGCTTTCTTT
TRBV3-1/TRBV3-2	.	TRBD1	TRBJ2-3	CASSQGTGTLFTDTQYF	TGTGCCAGCAGCCAAGGGACAGGGACCTTATTCACGGATACGCAGTATTTT
TRBV5-8	.	.	TRBJ1-5	CASSLDRDLGPQHF	TGTGCCAGCAGCTTGGACAGGGACCTCGGACCCCAGCATTTT
TRBV4-1	once	.	TRBJ1-2	CASSPSPTDYYGYTF	TGCGCCAGCAGCCCGTCTCCGACGGACTACTATGGCTACACCTTC
TRBV11-2	.	TRBD2	TRBJ2-1	CASRLAPGTSVNEQFF	TGTGCCAGCAGACTAGCCCCCGGGACTAGTGTCAATGAGCAGTTCTTC
TRBV28	few	TRBD1	TRBJ2-2	CASRGTGYTGELFF	TGTGCCAGTCGGGGGACAGGCTACACCGGGGAGCTGTTTTTT
TRBV12-3/TRBV12-4	few	.	TRBJ2-2	CASRLQGTGELFF	TGTGCCAGCAGACTTCAGGGGACCGGGGAGCTGTTTTTT
TRBV5-4	once	TRBD1	TRBJ2-7	CASSSYRGADEQYF	TGTGCCAGCAGCTCCTACAGGGGAGCCGACGAGCAGTACTTC
TRBV2	.	.	TRBJ1-2	CASSEMGGPPSNYGYTF	TGTGCCAGCAGTGAAATGGGGGGACCTCCCTCTAACTATGGCTACACCTTC
TRBV12-3/TRBV12-4	once	TRBD1	TRBJ1-2	CASRGTGPYGYTF	TGTGCCAGCAGGGGGACAGGGCCCTATGGCTACACCTTC
TRBV5-1	.	TRBD1	TRBJ1-2	CASSQATGSGYTF	TGCGCCAGCAGCCAGGCGACAGGGAGTGGCTACACCTTC
TRBV2	.	.	TRBJ1-5	CASNKGAGGNQPQHF	TGTGCCAGCAACAAAGGGGCAGGGGGCAATCAGCCCCAGCATTTT
TRBV6-5	.	.	TRBJ1-2	CASSWVGGARGYTF	TGTGCCAGCAGTTGGGTCGGGGGGGCGCGTGGCTACACCTTC
TRBV7-9	.	.	TRBJ2-3	CASSSLRLSTDTQYF	TGTGCCAGCAGTTCACTCAGGTTGAGCACAGATACGCAGTATTTT
TRBV19	.	TRBD1	TRBJ2-1	CASSTGTGETNEQFF	TGTGCCAGTAGTACCGGGACAGGGGAAACCAATGAGCAGTTCTTC
TRBV3-1/TRBV3-2	.	TRBD1	TRBJ2-5	CASTYTGAGETQYF	TGTGCCAGCACCTATACAGGGGCCGGGGAGACCCAGTACTTC
TRBV6-6	.	.	TRBJ1-2	CASSYWDINYGYTF	TGTGCCAGCAGTTACTGGGACATTAACTATGGCTACACCTTC
TRBV3-1/TRBV3-2	.	TRBD1	TRBJ2-7	CASSHHRGRPEQYF	TGTGCCAGCAGCCACCACAGGGGGCGCCCCGAGCAGTACTTC
TRBV6-5	.	.	TRBJ1-5	CASSTTSGVRQPQHF	TGTGCCAGCAGTACGACCAGCGGGGTTAGGCAGCCCCAGCATTTT
TRBV2	.	TRBD2	TRBJ2-3	CASSKESGVHTDTQYF	TGTGCCAGCAGTAAAGAGAGCGGGGTGCATACAGATACGCAGTATTTT
TRBV3-1/TRBV3-2	.	TRBD1	TRBJ2-7	CASSRAGGAGSYEQYF	TGTGCCAGCAGCCGAGCAGGGGGCGCGGGGTCCTACGAGCAGTACTTC
TRBV5-1	.	.	TRBJ1-2	CASNPEGSRGYTF	TGCGCCAGCAATCCTGAGGGATCGAGGGGCTACACCTTC
TRBV20-1	.	TRBD2	TRBJ2-7	CSASRASGGAGEQYF	TGCAGTGCTAGTCGCGCTAGCGGGGGGGCAGGCGAGCAGTACTTC
TRBV9	.	TRBD1	TRBJ1-4	CASSVEAGGTEKLFF	TGTGCCAGCAGCGTAGAGGCAGGGGGAACTGAAAAACTGTTTTTT
TRBV18	once	.	TRBJ1-3	CASSPTGMGNTIYF	TGTGCCAGCTCACCAACGGGAATGGGAAACACCATATATTTT
TRBV7-8	.	TRBD2	TRBJ2-1	CASSLGTSGSYPYNEQFF	TGTGCCAGCAGCTTAGGGACTAGCGGTTCTTATCCCTACAATGAGCAGTTCTTC
TRBV23-1	.	TRBD1	TRBJ2-6	CASSLQGALGANVLTF	TGCGCCAGCAGCCTACAGGGGGCGCTTGGGGCCAACGTCCTGACTTTC
TRBV7-2	.	.	TRBJ1-2	CASSLVPGNYGYTF	TGTGCCAGCAGCTTAGTGCCGGGTAACTATGGCTACACCTTC
TRBV5-1	few	.	TRBJ1-1	CASRSYSQNTEAFF	TGCGCCAGCAGATCCTACAGCCAGAACACTGAAGCTTTCTTT
TRBV28	.	.	TRBJ2-1	CASSFNDRQQFF	TGTGCCAGCAGTTTCAACGACAGGCAGCAGTTCTTC
TRBV27	.	TRBD2	TRBJ2-1	CASSLEAGANNEQFF	TGTGCCAGCAGTTTGGAAGCGGGGGCCAACAATGAGCAGTTCTTC
TRBV28	.	TRBD1	TRBJ1-5	CASHTPGQSPNSNQPQHF	TGTGCCAGCCATACCCCGGGACAGAGCCCAAATAGCAATCAGCCCCAGCATTTT
TRBV30	.	TRBD1	TRBJ1-4	CAWSGDRGSGEKLFF	TGTGCCTGGAGTGGGGACAGGGGGTCGGGTGAAAAACTGTTTTTT
TRBV15	.	TRBD1	TRBJ1-1	CATSEGAITEAFF	TGTGCCACCAGCGAGGGGGCAATCACTGAAGCTTTCTTT
TRBV20-1	.	.	TRBJ2-7	CSARGGGEQYF	TGCAGTGCTAGAGGGGGAGGTGAGCAGTACTTC
TRBV5-1	.	TRBD2	TRBJ2-3	CASSSTSGGDTQYF	TGCGCCAGCAGCTCGACTAGCGGGGGAGATACGCAGTATTTT
TRBV6-5	.	.	TRBJ1-2	CASFQILYYGYTF	TGTGCCAGCTTTCAGATCCTCTACTATGGCTACACCTTC
TRBV5-1	.	.	TRBJ1-6	CASSLGGGDSPLHF	TGCGCCAGCAGCTTGGGTGGGGGGGATTCACCCCTCCACTTT
TRBV14	.	.	TRBJ1-5	CASSQLGRHQPQHF	TGTGCCAGCAGCCAACTAGGGAGGCATCAGCCCCAGCATTTT
TRBV7-7	.	.	TRBJ2-1	CASSLGGRARNEQFF	TGTGCTAGCAGCTTAGGTGGCAGAGCTAGGAATGAGCAGTTCTTC
TRBV5-6	.	.	TRBJ2-7	CASSLDSWGTLEYEQYF	TGTGCCAGCAGCTTGGACTCTTGGGGGACATTGGAATACGAGCAGTACTTC
TRBV3-1/TRBV3-2	.	.	TRBJ1-5	CASSRGQNQPQHF	TGTGCCAGCAGCCGCGGACAGAATCAGCCCCAGCATTTT
TRBV4-1	.	TRBD1	TRBJ2-1	CASRRQGTSPYNEQFF	TGCGCCAGCAGGAGACAGGGCACGAGTCCCTACAATGAGCAGTTCTTC
TRBV6-4	once	TRBD1	TRBJ2-1	CASSATGGNNEQFF	TGTGCCAGCAGCGCGACAGGGGGTAACAATGAGCAGTTCTTC
TRBV19	.	TRBD1	TRBJ1-1	CASSIGQVNTEAFF	TGTGCCAGTAGTATCGGACAGGTGAACACTGAAGCTTTCTTT
TRBV13	.	TRBD1	TRBJ1-2	CASSSESGTGDILRRYTF	TGTGCCAGCAGCTCAGAGAGTGGGACAGGTGACATCCTTAGGCGCTACACCTTC
TRBV27	.	TRBD2	TRBJ2-5	CASSFQLAGGWETQYF	TGTGCCAGCAGTTTCCAACTAGCGGGGGGTTGGGAGACCCAGTACTTC
TRBV27	.	TRBD2	TRBJ2-1	CASSSRTSGGVQFF	TGTGCCAGCAGTTCCCGGACTAGCGGGGGGGTGCAGTTCTTC
TRBV12-3/TRBV12-4	.	.	TRBJ1-2	CASSQGFYGYTF	TGTGCCAGCAGTCAGGGTTTCTATGGCTACACCTTC